The 27 T cell receptor beta chains listed next were all sequenced from one sample in a study of T cells after yellow fever vaccination. TCRdb analysed the 5' RACE reads with MiXCR anew, one entry per CDR3 protein. The table has about 340,000 distinct CDR3 sequences, about 12% seen once. Here the sequenced sample was CD4+ T cells sorted from PBMCs, taken 15 days after the yellow fever booster vaccination. The receptors stem from a man younger than 35 who received the YFV17D yellow fever vaccine.

A few counts support this clonotype. The chain recombines TRBV6-4 with TRBJ2-6; 10 bases are shared with TRBD1. This CDR3 contains 18 residues. V was clipped by 0 bases and J by 0 bases; unmatched bases: 2. Germline CDR1 and CDR2: MRHNA and SNTAGT. The CDR3 bases are TGTGCCAGCAGTGACTCGGACAGGGGGACCTCTGGGGCCAACGTCCTGACTTTC. Encoded protein: CASSDSDRGTSGANVLTF.

This clonotype was seen at least ten times. V gene TRBV5-5 combines with J gene TRBJ2-1, with D possibly TRBD2 on 6 matching bases. With 4 bases removed from V and 0 bases from J, the gap between germline ends came to 14 bases. The CDR3 has 16 amino acids. The germline gives CDR1 SGHKS, CDR2 YYEKEE (reference sequence). The CDR3 spells CASSPLRGSSYNEQFF. CDR3 sequence (DNA): TGTGCCAGCAGCCCTCTGCGGGGAAGCTCCTACAATGAGCAGTTCTTC.

The chain joins TRBV20-1 to TRBJ2-5; 9 bases line up with TRBD2. Germline V gene data show CDR1 as DFQATT and CDR2 as SNEGSKA (reference sequence). Unmatched junction bases numbered 4, after V lost 4 bases and J lost 4 bases. The CDR3 covers 13 residues. In DNA form, the CDR3 reads TGCAGTGCTATTAGCGGGGGAGGAGAGACCCAGTACTTC. It encodes CSAISGGGETQYF.

This clonotype was found a few times. This sequence joins TRBV5-1 and TRBJ1-1; D is perhaps TRBD1 (6 bases). V shed 3 bases and J shed 7 bases, with 16 bases lying between them. In germline, CDR1 is SGHRS, CDR2 YFSETQ. This CDR3 region has 14 residues. Here the CDR3 reads CASSSTGTILEAFF. The CDR3 DNA reads TGCGCCAGCAGCTCCACCGGGACAATTCTTGAAGCTTTCTTT.

This clonotype showed up just a few times. The V and J genes are TRBV10-3 and TRBJ2-5, with 9 bases that match TRBD1. J gave up 4 bases and V 7 bases, and 10 bases lay outside the gene matches. The V gene's germline CDR1 is ENHRY and CDR2 SYGVKD. The CDR3 loop spans 15 amino acids. In DNA form, the CDR3 reads TGTGCCATCAATACTCCGGGACAGGGATTAGAGACCCAGTACTTC. Its translation: CAINTPGQGLETQYF.

This clonotype was counted only a few times. The V call is TRBV4-1, the J call TRBJ2-5; 8 bases line up with TRBD2. V trimming: 4 bases; J trimming: 4 bases; junction bases outside the gene matches: 8. Germline CDR1 MGHRA, CDR2 YSYEKL. The CDR3 is 15 residues long. Written as DNA, the CDR3 is TGCGCCAGCAGCCCCCCGGGACTAGTAAGAGAGACCCAGTACTTC. Encoded protein: CASSPPGLVRETQYF.

This clonotype was seen ten or more times. The genes are TRBV5-5 and TRBJ2-7; D assignment may be TRBD1 or TRBD2 (5 bases each). Germline V gene data show CDR1 as SGHKS and CDR2 as YYEKEE (reference sequence). V lost 3 bases and J 3 bases, leaving 13 bases between the germline ends. This CDR3 comprises 14 residues. CDR3: CASSSGRIGYEQYF. The CDR3 bases are TGTGCCAGCAGCTCGGGACGGATCGGCTACGAGCAGTACTTC.

This clonotype was found a few times. As DNA, the CDR3 is TGTGCCAGCTCACCACTTCGGGGCCCGGGCACTGAAGCTTTCTTT. Amino acids: CASSPLRGPGTEAFF. This chain joins TRBV18 and TRBJ1-1; weak D call: TRBD1 (5 bases). The CDR3 runs 15 residues. Germline-derived CDR1 and CDR2 are KGHSH and LQKENI. V lost 1 base and J 4 bases, leaving 13 bases between the germline ends.

This clonotype was observed a handful of times. V and J are TRBV5-4 and TRBJ2-3; D gene uncertain. The CDR3 totals 12 residues. Germline V lookup: CDR1 SGHNT, CDR2 YYREEE (reference sequence). The germline V and J ends were trimmed by 8 bases and 2 bases, with 9 bases remaining between them. CDR3 sequence: CASQTDTDTQYF. The CDR3 region has the DNA TGTGCCAGTCAGACTGACACAGATACGCAGTATTTT. Full variable domain (outside the CDR3, taken from reference TRBV5-4 and TRBJ2-3): ETGVTQSPTHLIKTRGQQVTLRCSSQSGHNTVSWYQQALGQGPQFIFQYYREEENGRGNFPPRFSGLQFPNYSSELNVNALELDDSALYLCASQTDTDTQYFGPGTRLTVL.

This clonotype was recorded many times. This chain connects TRBV7-9 to TRBJ2-7; D is ambiguous. Germline loops: CDR1 SEHNR, CDR2 FQNEAQ (reference sequence). V was pared by 6 bases and J by 0 bases, with 9 bases between. The CDR3 extends over 13 amino acids. CDR3 in amino acids: CASSPDASYEQYV. The CDR3 region has the DNA TGTGCCAGCAGTCCTGACGCCTCCTACGAGCAGTACGTC.

The CDR3 DNA reads as TGTGCCAGCAGTTTATCTCATATCACCGGGGAGCTGTTTTTT. Encoded protein: CASSLSHITGELFF. V gene TRBV27 combines with J gene TRBJ2-2; D is uncertain. Germline V CDR1 and CDR2: MNHEY, SMNVEV (reference sequence). The ends were cut back, 0 bases at V and 4 bases at J, with 6 bases in the middle. The CDR3 spans 14 residues.

V usage is TRBV4-2 and J usage is TRBJ1-2; D perhaps matches TRBD1 (5 bases). Germline V gene lookup returns CDR1 LGHNA and CDR2 YNFKEQ. The CDR3 extends over 14 amino acids. V shed 4 bases and J shed 8 bases, with 17 bases lying between them. The CDR3 loop is CASSPWRGDRGYTF. The DNA for the CDR3 is TGTGCCAGCAGCCCCTGGCGGGGGGATCGGGGCTACACCTTC.

This clonotype was counted between two and nine times. The chain recombines TRBV20-1 with TRBJ2-3; D might be TRBD1 (6 bases). The germline V gene encodes CDR1 DFQATT and CDR2 SNEGSKA (reference sequence). Trimming removed 7 bases at V and 1 base at J, with 18 bases between. The CDR3 sequence is 15 residues long. The CDR3 bases are TGCAGTGTTCCACCTTACAGGGTAGGCACAGATACGCAGTATTTT. Translated, it gives CSVPPYRVGTDTQYF.

The chain recombines TRBV18 with TRBJ1-2, with 7 positions matching TRBD1. The CDR3 covers 15 residues. Germline CDR1 and CDR2: KGHSH and LQKENI. J lost 4 bases, V lost 3 bases, and 8 bases had no gene match. DNA of the CDR3: TGTGCCAGCTCACCGGACAGGAGCAGGGGCTATGGCTACACCTTC. Its protein is CASSPDRSRGYGYTF.

Only a few counts were recorded for this clonotype. This chain joins TRBV4-1 and TRBJ2-7; 8 bases are shared with TRBD2. With V trimmed by 0 bases and J by 2 bases, 3 bases remained unmatched. The CDR3 length is 15 residues. Per germline, CDR1 MGHRA and CDR2 YSYEKL. CDR3 amino acids: CASSQERGGTYEQYF. The CDR3 bases are TGCGCCAGCAGCCAAGAACGGGGGGGAACCTACGAGCAGTACTTC.

At least ten counts were recorded for this clonotype. The CDR3, as DNA: TGTGCCAGCAGCTTAGGGGGCACGGAGACCCAGTACTTC. Protein: CASSLGGTETQYF. The V gene is TRBV7-6, the J gene TRBJ2-5, with D perhaps matching TRBD1 (5 bases). V was pared by 1 base and J by 5 bases, with 8 bases between. Germline-derived CDR1 and CDR2 are SGHVS and FNYEAQ. There are 13 residues in the CDR3.

This clonotype was observed many times. CDR3 amino acids: CASSWDLNGQYF. CDR3 DNA sequence: TGTGCCAGCAGTTGGGACTTGAACGGGCAGTACTTC. This chain connects TRBV12-3 or TRBV12-4 to TRBJ2-7; a weak D match, TRBD2 (6 bases). This CDR3 is 12 amino acids long. Deletions cut 4 bases from V and 9 bases from J, with 13 bases between.

This clonotype showed up just a few times. The chain joins TRBV7-3 to TRBJ2-1; TRBD1 agrees at 9 bases. The junction had 7 bases not matched to a gene; V was cut back by 5 bases and J by 2 bases. The length of the CDR3 is 16 residues. CDR1 and CDR2 from the germline V gene are SGHTA and FQGTGA. DNA for the CDR3: TGTGCCAGCAGCCGACAGGGGGGAATCGCCTACAATGAGCAGTTCTTC. Encoded protein: CASSRQGGIAYNEQFF.

The chain recombines TRBV19 with TRBJ2-3; 8 positions match TRBD1. The CDR3 extends over 15 amino acids. CDR1 is LNHDA, CDR2 SQIVND, per germline (reference sequence). V was clipped by 6 bases and J by 0 bases; unmatched bases: 5. The CDR3 region is CASRDRASSTDTQYF. The CDR3 nucleotides are TGTGCCAGTAGGGACAGGGCCTCTAGCACAGATACGCAGTATTTT. The full variable domain, in which reference TRBV19 and TRBJ2-3 provide the parts outside the CDR3, is DGGITQSPKYLFRKEGQNVTLSCEQNLNHDAMYWYRQDPGQGLRLIYYSQIVNDFQKGDIAEGYSVSREKKESFPLTVTSAQKNPTAFYLCASRDRASSTDTQYFGPGTRLTVL.

This clonotype was picked up a small number of times. V usage is TRBV18 and J usage is TRBJ2-3; TRBD2 matches at 9 bases. Germline loops: CDR1 KGHSH, CDR2 LQKENI. The V gene end was trimmed by 5 bases and the J gene end by 0 bases; junction bases not matched to a gene: 6. The CDR3 contains 16 residues. The CDR3 coding sequence is TGTGCCAGCTCATCTTTAGCGGGGGCCAGCACAGATACGCAGTATTTT. Amino acids: CASSSLAGASTDTQYF.

This clonotype was seen a handful of times. The chain carries TRBV7-2 and TRBJ2-7; possibly TRBD1 for D (6 bases). Germline CDR1 reads SGHTA; CDR2 reads FQGNSA. The CDR3 extends over 12 amino acids. The V and J ends lost 5 bases and 6 bases respectively, with 11 bases between them. Here the CDR3 DNA reads TGTGCCAGCAGCCTACAGGGTTCCGAGCAGTACTTC. Its protein is CASSLQGSEQYF.

The table lists this clonotype with a few counts. The V and J genes are TRBV6-5 and TRBJ2-2; a weak D match, TRBD1 (5 bases). Trimming removed 6 bases from V and 1 base from J, with 9 bases in between. Germline V gene data show CDR1 as MNHEY and CDR2 as SVGAGI. CDR3 size: 14 residues. The CDR3, as DNA: TGTGCCAGCAGGCAGGGCATGAACACCGGGGAGCTGTTTTTT. The encoded protein is CASRQGMNTGELFF.

The chain uses TRBV5-6 and TRBJ1-1; D gene uncertain. The germline V gene encodes CDR1 SGHDT and CDR2 YYEEEE. The germline V and J ends were trimmed by 3 bases and 1 base, with 7 bases remaining between them. The CDR3 contains 13 residues. CDR3 amino acids: CASSYTQNTEAFF. The CDR3 coding sequence is TGTGCCAGCAGCTACACACAGAACACTGAAGCTTTCTTT.

V is TRBV5-1 and J is TRBJ2-1, with TRBD2 matching over 9 bases. V gave up 3 bases and J gave up 9 bases; unmatched junction bases: 10. Germline-derived CDR1 and CDR2 are SGHRS and YFSETQ. The CDR3 runs to 15 residues. DNA of the CDR3: TGCGCCAGCAGCTCGGGTGGCGGGGGGGCCCGTGAGCAGTTCTTC. Translation gives CASSSGGGGAREQFF.

There are many counts of this clonotype. V gene TRBV29-1 combines with J gene TRBJ2-3; the D gene is possibly TRBD1 (6 bases). Germline V lookup: CDR1 SQVTM, CDR2 ANQGSEA. V was shortened by 7 bases and J by 5 bases, with 16 bases between the two germline ends. The CDR3 has 13 amino acids. The CDR3 DNA follows: TGCAGCGGGGGGCCCGTCGGGAAAGATACGCAGTATTTT. Amino acids: CSGGPVGKDTQYF.

The chain employs TRBV9 and TRBJ2-2; possibly TRBD1 for D (6 bases). This CDR3 has 16 residues. Trimming removed 4 bases at V and 0 bases at J, with 13 bases between. CDR1 and CDR2 (germline): SGDLS, YYNGEE. The DNA for the CDR3 is TGTGCCAGCAGCCCAGGGGCGACCGCGAACACCGGGGAGCTGTTTTTT. Translation: CASSPGATANTGELFF. The full variable domain, rest sourced from reference TRBV9 and TRBJ2-2, is DSGVTQTPKHLITATGQRVTLRCSPRSGDLSVYWYQQSLDQGLQFLIQYYNGEERAKGNILERFSAQQFPDLHSELNLSSLELGDSALYFCASSPGATANTGELFFGEGSRLTVL.

This sequence joins TRBV29-1 and TRBJ2-5; D is undetermined. CDR1 is SQVTM and CDR2 is ANQGSEA in the germline V gene. Deletions cut 4 bases from V and 2 bases from J, with 11 bases between. This CDR3 region has 13 residues. The CDR3 spells CSVVDVVQETQYF. The CDR3 bases are TGCAGCGTTGTGGACGTTGTACAAGAGACCCAGTACTTC.